One TCR beta chain is described in this entry. Antigen unknown. This sample was included in a study of post-analysis software for immune sequencing data. Study findings and constraints: Samples made in the same batch grouped tightly together by F measure. There was significantly lower normalized Chao1 diversity in multiple sclerosis patients than in controls. Relative to controls, patients had about 5 TRBV segments at higher frequency, with TRBV5-6, TRBV5-1 and TRBV20-1 among these.

Between the trimmed V and J ends, which lost 3 bases and 2 bases, there was a span of 18 bases. CDR1 is LGHDT, CDR2 YNNKEL, per germline (reference sequence). The CDR3 length is 17 residues. Unique molecular identifiers were carried by the TCR beta cDNA libraries. About half a million cDNA molecules were recovered from an input of 1 to 10 million T cells. TCRdb re-analysed the PCR reads in MiXCR, keeping a single row per CDR3 protein. Here the sample spans roughly 870,000 distinct CDR3 sequences, around 50% being singletons. The sequenced sample consisted of blood. This chain connects TRBV3-1 to TRBJ2-3; a weak D match, TRBD2 (5 bases). The TCR comes from a girl aged 5-17 years with multiple sclerosis. CDR3 in amino acids: CASSHSPRRPTTDTQYF. The CDR3 DNA sequence: TGTGCCAGCAGCCATTCCCCGCGGAGGCCCACCACAGATACGCAGTATTTT.